Sequencing of this TCR beta chain was carried out in a study of STAT3 mutations in large granular lymphocyte leukemia. Germline V CDR1 and CDR2: SGHDT, YYEEEE. The germline V and J ends were trimmed by 1 base and 0 bases, with 5 bases remaining between them. This CDR3 spans 14 amino acids. Whole-study findings and limits: Every T-cell large granular lymphocyte leukemia patient had at least one immunodominant TCR beta clonotype.

Produced via immunoSEQ multiplex PCR; TCRdb's table is partial and in-frame only. Of about 42,000 clones listed, about 81% are singletons. Worth noting for this clone: Its antigen is as yet unknown.

The gene calls are TRBV5-6 and TRBJ2-1; perhaps TRBD1 as D (5 bases). Sequencing input: PBMCs. The receptor's source is a human donor with T large granular lymphocyte leukemia. Some clones in this sample may be carry-over from other donors' samples. Here the CDR3 DNA reads TGTGCCAGCAGCTTGCAGGGCTCCTACAATGAGCAGTTCTTC. Translated, it gives CASSLQGSYNEQFF.